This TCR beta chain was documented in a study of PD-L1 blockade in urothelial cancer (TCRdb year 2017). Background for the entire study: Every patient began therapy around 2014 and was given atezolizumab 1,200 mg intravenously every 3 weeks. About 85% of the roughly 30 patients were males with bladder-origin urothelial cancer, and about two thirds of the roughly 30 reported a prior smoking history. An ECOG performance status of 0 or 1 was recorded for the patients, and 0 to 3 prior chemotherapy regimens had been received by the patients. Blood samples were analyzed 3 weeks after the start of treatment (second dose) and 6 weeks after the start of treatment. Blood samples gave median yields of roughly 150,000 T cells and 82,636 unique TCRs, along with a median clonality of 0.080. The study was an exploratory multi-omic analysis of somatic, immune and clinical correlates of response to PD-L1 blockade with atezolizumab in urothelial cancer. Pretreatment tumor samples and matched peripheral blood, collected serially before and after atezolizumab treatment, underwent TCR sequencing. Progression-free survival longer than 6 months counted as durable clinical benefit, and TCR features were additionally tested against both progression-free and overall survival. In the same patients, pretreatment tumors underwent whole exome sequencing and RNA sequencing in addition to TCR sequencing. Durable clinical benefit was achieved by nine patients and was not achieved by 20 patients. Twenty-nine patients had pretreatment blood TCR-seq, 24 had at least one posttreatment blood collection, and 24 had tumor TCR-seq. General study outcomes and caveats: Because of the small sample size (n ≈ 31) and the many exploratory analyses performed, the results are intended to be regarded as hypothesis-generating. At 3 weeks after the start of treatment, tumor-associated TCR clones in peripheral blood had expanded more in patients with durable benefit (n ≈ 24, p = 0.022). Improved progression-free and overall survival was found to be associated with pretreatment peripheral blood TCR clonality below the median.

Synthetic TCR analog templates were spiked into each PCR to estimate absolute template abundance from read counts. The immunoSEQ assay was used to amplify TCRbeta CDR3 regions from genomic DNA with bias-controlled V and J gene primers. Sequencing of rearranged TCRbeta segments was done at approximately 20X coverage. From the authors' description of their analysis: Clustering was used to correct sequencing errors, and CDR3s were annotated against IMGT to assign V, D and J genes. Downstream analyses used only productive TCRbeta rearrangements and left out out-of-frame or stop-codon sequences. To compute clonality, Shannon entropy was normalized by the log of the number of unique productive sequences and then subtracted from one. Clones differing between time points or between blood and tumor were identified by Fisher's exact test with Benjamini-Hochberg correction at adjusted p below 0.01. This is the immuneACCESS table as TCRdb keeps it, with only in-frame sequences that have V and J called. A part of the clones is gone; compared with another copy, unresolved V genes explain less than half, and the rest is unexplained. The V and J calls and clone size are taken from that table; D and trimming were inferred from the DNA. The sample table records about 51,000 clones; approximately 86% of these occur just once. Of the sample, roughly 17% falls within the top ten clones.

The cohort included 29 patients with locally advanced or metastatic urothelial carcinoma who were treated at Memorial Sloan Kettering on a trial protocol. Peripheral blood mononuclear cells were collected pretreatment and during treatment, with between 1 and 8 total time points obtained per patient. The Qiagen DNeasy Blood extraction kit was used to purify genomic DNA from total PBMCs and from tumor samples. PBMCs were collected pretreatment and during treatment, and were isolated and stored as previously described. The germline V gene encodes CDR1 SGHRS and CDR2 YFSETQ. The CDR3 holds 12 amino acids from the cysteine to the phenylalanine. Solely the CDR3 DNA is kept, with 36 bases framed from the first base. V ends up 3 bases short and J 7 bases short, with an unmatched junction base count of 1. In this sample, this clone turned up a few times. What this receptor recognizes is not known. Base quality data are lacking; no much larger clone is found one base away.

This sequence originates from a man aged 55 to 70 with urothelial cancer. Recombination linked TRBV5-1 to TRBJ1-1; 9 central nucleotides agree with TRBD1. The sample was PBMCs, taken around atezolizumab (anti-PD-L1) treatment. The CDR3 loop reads CASSWDRDEAFF. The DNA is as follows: TGCGCCAGCAGCTGGGACAGGGATGAAGCTTTCTTT. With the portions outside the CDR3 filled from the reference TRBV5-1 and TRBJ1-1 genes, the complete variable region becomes KAGVTQTPRYLIKTRGQQVTLSCSPISGHRSVSWYQQTPGQGLQFLFEYFSETQRNKGNFPGRFSGRQFSNSRSEMNVSTLELGDSALYLCASSWDRDEAFFGQGTRLTVV.